Here is one T cell receptor (beta chain) with its context. Trimming cost V 3 bases and J 2 bases; bases outside gene matches: 11. Germline V gene sequence: CDR1 SGHNT, CDR2 YYREEE (reference sequence). This CDR3 region has 17 residues. This specimen belongs to a study of cytomegalovirus exposure and HLA in healthy donors. PCR primers comprised 60 Vbeta and 13 Jbeta primers. Method: immunoSEQ multiplex PCR; TCRdb's copy keeps in-frame clones and lacks some. The data show around 160,000 clones, roughly 76% seen once. The V and J genes are TRBV5-4 and TRBJ2-1; TRBD2 aligns across 7 bases. This receptor was taken from a human donor in good health. What was sequenced was PBMCs. The CDR3 coding sequence is TGTGCCAGCAGCTCAAGACGTAAGGGACTACCCTACAATGAGCAGTTCTTC. Protein: CASSSRRKGLPYNEQFF.